The clone carrying this TCR beta chain has a count of ten or more. Its target is unknown. The sample comes from a study of regulatory T cells in long-lasting Graves disease. About the study: Antithyroid drug exposure in newly diagnosed Graves' patients had lasted under 3 months. Study-wide results and limits: TCR diversity was lower in persistent than newly diagnosed Graves' disease.

The germline V gene encodes CDR1 MNHEY and CDR2 SVGEGT. CDR3 length equals 14 residues. V was cut by 5 bases and J by 8 bases, with 18 bases left in between. The time point denotes: newly diagnosed GD, antithyroid drugs for less than 3 months. RNA from PBMCs was the source of the TCR library. Construction of TCR beta libraries relied on iRepertoire HTBI primers and on Arm-PCR targeting CDR3 regions. Each CDR3 protein is one row after TCRdb ran MiXCR on the multiplex PCR reads. The table includes under 800,000 distinct CDR3 sequences, about 16% detected once. These data are also associated with another study on T cells in Graves' hyperthyroidism and ophthalmopathy.

The sample consisted of peripheral blood mononuclear cells (PBMCs), taken at new diagnosis, from a patient treated with antithyroid drugs. The TCR comes from a woman aged 25 to 39 with Graves disease. The chain has TRBV6-2 or TRBV6-3 and TRBJ1-2; a weak D match, TRBD1 (6 bases). For the CDR3, the DNA is TGTGCCAGCAGTAAACATCTACAGGGTTTCGGCTACACCTTC. Encoded protein: CASSKHLQGFGYTF.